These T cell receptor beta chains were read from a single sample in a study of T cell changes during pregnancy in multiple sclerosis. Only in-frame clones appear in the TCRdb table, and some are missing; sequencing was by immunoSEQ multiplex PCR. The sample has fewer than 80,000 clones, 85% to 95% seen once. The specimen was CD4+ T cells from peripheral blood mononuclear cells, collected after pregnancy. The receptors were sampled from a female donor with multiple sclerosis, enrolled in a pregnancy study. The CDR3 runs from the conserved cysteine through the conserved F or W. The D gene is left open where the match is weak. Clone size is not always given. Where it is, it says once, few, many or a class for expanded clones.

CDR3 length	clone size	D gene	V gene	J gene	CDR3 DNA	CDR3 protein
12	-	-	TRBV6-1	TRBJ2-3	TGTGCCGGCTCAGGGTTCACAGATACGCAGTATTTT	CAGSGFTDTQYF
15	once	TRBD1	TRBV27	TRBJ1-2	TGTGCCAGCAGCTCATTAGGGACAGGGTCATATGGCTACACCTTC	CASSSLGTGSYGYTF
12	-	-	TRBV2	TRBJ2-3	TGTGCCAGCAGTGTCGCGGTCCATACGCAGTATTTT	CASSVAVHTQYF
14	-	-	TRBV9	TRBJ2-1	TGTGCCAGCAGCCCCCAAACTAGTAACCATGAGCAGTTCTTC	CASSPQTSNHEQFF
16	-	TRBD1	TRBV6-1	TRBJ1-2	TGTGCCAGCAGTGATATTTGGAGGACAGGGGTGTATGGCTACACCTTC	CASSDIWRTGVYGYTF
12	-	TRBD2	TRBV6-5	TRBJ2-5	TGTGCCGCGAGGGAGGGAGAGAAGACCCAGTACTTC	CAAREGEKTQYF
16	-	TRBD1	TRBV28	TRBJ1-4	TGTGCCAGCAGCCCACAGGGGCCGGGGACTAATGAAAAACTGTTTTTT	CASSPQGPGTNEKLFF
14	-	TRBD1	TRBV7-2	TRBJ2-7	TGTGCCAGCTGTAGGGGGACAGGTCCCTACGAGCAGTACTTC	CASCRGTGPYEQYF
14	-	-	TRBV9	TRBJ2-3	TGTGCCAGCAGCGTGGGGGCTCTAGGGAATACGCAGTATTTT	CASSVGALGNTQYF
12	few	-	TRBV7-9	TRBJ1-2	TGTGCCAGCAGCCAAACTGAGAATGGCTACACCTTC	CASSQTENGYTF
16	once	-	TRBV18	TRBJ2-2	TGTGCCAGCTCACCACGGATCAGGGGCCGTACCGGGGAGCTGTTTTTT	CASSPRIRGRTGELFF
15	-	-	TRBV11-3	TRBJ2-7	TGTGCCAGCAGCCTAACTGGCGGGCTCACCTACGAGCAGTACTTC	CASSLTGGLTYEQYF
15	once	TRBD2	TRBV5-1	TRBJ2-1	TGCGCCAGCAGCTTTAGCGGGAGGAGTACAAACGAGCAGTTCTTC	CASSFSGRSTNEQFF
19	-	-	TRBV5-1	TRBJ1-4	TGCGCCAGCAGCTTAAGTTTACTTACCCACCCCTCAACTAATGAAAAACTGTTTTTT	CASSLSLLTHPSTNEKLFF
15	-	TRBD2	TRBV9	TRBJ2-5	TGTGCCAGCAGCTCCGGGGGGCGGGAGGCAGAGACCCAGTACTTC	CASSSGGREAETQYF
17	-	TRBD2	TRBV2	TRBJ2-4	TGTGCCAGCAGCGGACTAGCGGGTTACGGAGCCAAAAACATTCAGTACTTC	CASSGLAGYGAKNIQYF
14	once	-	TRBV19	TRBJ2-5	TGTGCCAGTAGCGACCCCTCCAGGAGGGAGACCCAGTACTTC	CASSDPSRRETQYF
11	-	TRBD2	TRBV6-5	TRBJ2-5	TGTGCCAGCAGTTCCGGGGGGACTAGGTACTTC	CASSSGGTRYF
21	-	TRBD2	TRBV15	TRBJ2-7	TGTGCCACCAGCGAAAATGACCTGACTAGCGGGAGGGCCGGGAGGGGCTACGAGCAGTACTTC	CATSENDLTSGRAGRGYEQYF
14	-	TRBD1	TRBV5-1	TRBJ2-7	TGCGCCAGCAGGGAAGGACAGGGGTCTTACGAGCAGTACTTC	CASREGQGSYEQYF
15	-	-	TRBV7-8	TRBJ2-1	TGTGCCAGCAGCTCCGGACTGAGCTCCTACAATGAGCAGTTCTTC	CASSSGLSSYNEQFF
17	-	TRBD2	TRBV7-8	TRBJ2-1	TGTGCCAGCAGCTCCCCGCTAGCGGTTACTTCCTACAATGAGCAGTTCTTC	CASSSPLAVTSYNEQFF
16	-	-	TRBV10-2	TRBJ2-3	TGCGCCAGCAGTGAGTCAACTAGAGCAGGCACAGATACGCAGTATTTT	CASSESTRAGTDTQYF
14	-	-	TRBV6-4	TRBJ1-2	TGTGCCAGCAGTGACGGGGCAGCTTCCTATGGCTACACCTTC	CASSDGAASYGYTF
14	-	-	TRBV6-1	TRBJ2-7	TGTGCCAGCAGTTATTCCGGGAGATCCTACGAGCAGTACTTC	CASSYSGRSYEQYF
13	-	TRBD1	TRBV19	TRBJ2-5	TGTGCTACACGGGACAGGGGTTTGGAGACCCAGTACTTC	CATRDRGLETQYF
15	-	TRBD1	TRBV29-1	TRBJ1-5	TGCAGCGTGACTCGGACAGGGGGCGTTGGACAGCCCCAGCATTTT	CSVTRTGGVGQPQHF
16	once	TRBD1	TRBV6-1	TRBJ2-2	TGTGCCAGCAGTGAAACGACAGGGGGTCCCACCGGGGAGCTGTTTTTT	CASSETTGGPTGELFF
16	-	TRBD2	TRBV19	TRBJ2-7	TGTGCCAGTAGTATGAGACTAGCGAGGAGCTCCTACGAGCAGTACTTC	CASSMRLARSSYEQYF
14	-	TRBD2	TRBV7-2	TRBJ2-5	TGTGCCAGCAGCTTAACTAGCGGGAATGGGGCCCAGTACTTC	CASSLTSGNGAQYF
16	-	-	TRBV19	TRBJ2-1	TGTGCCAGTAGTATCAGGACTACCAGGTCCTACAATGAGCAGTTCTTC	CASSIRTTRSYNEQFF
14	once	-	TRBV19	TRBJ1-3	TGTGCCAGTAAAGGCCGAGGCTCTGGAAACACCATATATTTT	CASKGRGSGNTIYF
13	-	TRBD2	TRBV10-3	TRBJ2-5	TGTGCCATCGGGCTAGCGGGAGCAGAGACCCAGTACTTC	CAIGLAGAETQYF
14	-	-	TRBV7-2	TRBJ1-3	TGTGCCTGCCGAGGGGGTGGGCCTGGAAACACCATATATTTT	CACRGGGPGNTIYF
13	-	TRBD2	TRBV29-1	TRBJ2-7	TGCAGCGTGGGGGCGGGGGGACTCTACGAGCAGTACTTC	CSVGAGGLYEQYF
15	-	-	TRBV14	TRBJ2-5	TGTGCCAGCAGCCAAGACTCCAGGGTCCAAGAGACCCAGTACTTC	CASSQDSRVQETQYF
16	-	-	TRBV4-1	TRBJ2-3	TGCGCCAGCAGCCAGGGTTGGGAGCGGGGCACAGATACGCAGTATTTT	CASSQGWERGTDTQYF
16	-	TRBD2	TRBV27	TRBJ2-2	TGTGCCAGCAGCCCCGACTGGGGACTAGCAACCGGGGAGCTGTTTTTT	CASSPDWGLATGELFF
15	-	-	TRBV7-9	TRBJ1-1	TGTGCCAGCAGCGCGGATGCTCCCTTGAACACTGAAGCTTTCTTT	CASSADAPLNTEAFF
17	-	TRBD1	TRBV25-1	TRBJ1-2	TGTGCCAGCAGTGAAGTACAGGGGGCGCGAATCCCCTATGGCTACACCTTC	CASSEVQGARIPYGYTF
15	once	-	TRBV28	TRBJ2-1	TGTGCCAGCAGTTTAAGCTCAGGGTTCTACAATGAGCAGTTCTTC	CASSLSSGFYNEQFF
15	-	-	TRBV15	TRBJ1-2	TGTGCCACCAGCAGAGATCCCATTGCGTCCTATGGCTACACCTTC	CATSRDPIASYGYTF
16	-	-	TRBV5-6	TRBJ2-3	TGTGCCAGCAGCTTGGTGGGCGGACTAAACACAGATACGCAGTATTTT	CASSLVGGLNTDTQYF
12	-	-	TRBV29-1	TRBJ1-2	TGCAGCGTTGAAGGGACACCCGATGGCTACACCTTC	CSVEGTPDGYTF
19	-	TRBD2	TRBV28	TRBJ2-7	TGTGCCAGCAGTCCATGGACTAGCGGGAGGGATTTTGCGGCCTACGAGCAGTACTTC	CASSPWTSGRDFAAYEQYF
13	-	-	TRBV28	TRBJ2-3	TGTGCCAGCAGTTCGAGTCGGACAGATACGCAGTATTTT	CASSSSRTDTQYF
14	-	TRBD1	TRBV5-4	TRBJ1-2	TGTGCCAGCAGCGCAGCCGGGACAGTCTATGGCTACACCTTC	CASSAAGTVYGYTF
15	-	-	TRBV7-2	TRBJ1-5	TGTGCCAGCAGCTTAAGGAATGCAGGTGATCAGCCCCAGCATTTT	CASSLRNAGDQPQHF
14	-	-	TRBV7-9	TRBJ2-5	TGTGCCAGCAGCTTGCAGGGGTGGCGTGAGACCCAGTACTTC	CASSLQGWRETQYF
15	-	TRBD2	TRBV27	TRBJ2-7	TGTGCCAGCAGCCCTAGCGGGAGGGCCCTCTACGAGCAGTACTTC	CASSPSGRALYEQYF
15	-	-	TRBV7-9	TRBJ1-1	TGTGCCAGCGGCCTCCGCGAGACCAGGGAATCTGAAGCTTTCTTT	CASGLRETRESEAFF
14	-	-	TRBV5-1	TRBJ1-1	TGCGCCAGCAGCAATACAGGGATGAACACTGAAGCTTTCTTT	CASSNTGMNTEAFF